Listed below are T cell receptor beta chains from one sample, sequenced in a study of OX40 agonist ivuxolimab in advanced cancers. Here immunoSEQ multiplex PCR was the method, and the copy in TCRdb shows in-frame clones only, minus some. The sample contains 45,000 to 65,000 clones, approximately 84% of which appear only once. The source was CD4+ or CD8+ T cells sorted from blood, collected in a trial of the OX40 agonist ivuxolimab. The receptors derive from an adult with an advanced solid tumor such as melanoma, head and neck, liver or kidney cancer. Each CDR3 is given with its conserved first and last residue.

j_gene | v_gene | CDR3aa
TRBJ1-2 | TRBV6-1 | CASRRGTHGYTF
TRBJ1-2 | TRBV7-9 | CASSFKGRQGMDYGYTF
TRBJ1-5 | TRBV2 | CASSEEGVRGQPQHF
TRBJ2-1 | TRBV19 | CASRQNGGSGTEQFF
TRBJ1-1 | TRBV28 | CASSLGHTEAFF
TRBJ2-2 | TRBV7-3 | CASSPNPPGTDTGELFF
TRBJ2-7 | TRBV28 | CASSFSGLAGGGEQYF
TRBJ2-5 | TRBV6-1 | CASSARTGERGTQYF
TRBJ1-4 | TRBV7-9 | CASSPSSGGNEKLFF
TRBJ2-7 | TRBV27 | CASAGGPTYEQYF
TRBJ2-7 | TRBV10-3 | CAISEGGTGTDEQYF
TRBJ2-3 | TRBV5-1 | CASSFSGSMITDTQYF
TRBJ1-1 | TRBV6-5 | CASSQTGPSAFF
TRBJ1-3 | TRBV11-3 | CASSRSGTGNTIYF
TRBJ2-5 | TRBV10-3 | CAISAGLAGGPRETQYF
TRBJ2-2 | TRBV27 | CASTGGDRNTGELFF
TRBJ2-7 | TRBV27 | CASSPGPNKGASYEQYF
TRBJ1-3 | TRBV11-2 | CASSSTGASGNTIYF
TRBJ2-7 | TRBV6-1 | CASHTGGRTYEQYF
TRBJ2-7 | TRBV5-1 | CASSFGAAVTYEQYF
TRBJ1-2 | TRBV12-5 | CAKLYGYTF
TRBJ2-7 | TRBV4-2 | CASSQDDTSGAYEQYF
TRBJ1-5 | TRBV2 | CATHKTGGGNQPQHF
TRBJ2-3 | TRBV14 | CASSQDGRLLTDTQYF
TRBJ2-7 | TRBV9 | CASSASSVPSYEQYF
TRBJ2-1 | TRBV7-8 | CASSLGLESYNEQFF
TRBJ2-2 | TRBV6-1 | CASSEALLAGEDTGELFF